This passage covers 19 T cell receptor beta chains from one sample sequenced in a study of PD-L1 blockade in urothelial cancer. The repertoire was sequenced with immunoSEQ multiplex PCR; TCRdb's copy has only in-frame clones and lacks some. The sample records more than 45,000 clones, 60% to 80% being singletons. Material: PBMCs, obtained around atezolizumab (anti-PD-L1) treatment. The origin of the receptors is a man in his 70s with urothelial cancer.

This clone appeared a single time. The chain links TRBV10-3 to TRBJ1-1, with 7 bases aligning to TRBD1. Per the germline V gene, CDR1 is ENHRY and CDR2 is SYGVKD. The ends lost 7 bases at V and 5 bases at J; junction bases unmatched: 7. The CDR3 length is 13 residues. In DNA form, the CDR3 reads TGTGCCATCACTCCGGACAGGAGAACTGAAGCTTTCTTT. Protein: CAITPDRRTEAFF.

The rearrangement uses TRBV9 and TRBJ2-1, with TRBD2 matching over 9 bases. CDR1 is SGDLS, CDR2 YYNGEE, per germline. J was trimmed by 0 bases and V by 3 bases; bases with no gene match: 1. CDR3 length: 15 residues. The CDR3 region is CASSGSGGSYNEQFF. The CDR3 coding sequence is TGTGCCAGCAGCGGTAGCGGGGGCTCCTACAATGAGCAGTTCTTC.

The CDR3 reads CAWSPSRGMVLGANVLTF. In DNA, the CDR3 is TGTGCCTGGAGTCCGTCGAGAGGAATGGTCCTTGGGGCCAACGTCCTGACTTTC. The chain is built from TRBV30 and TRBJ2-6; D is unresolved. CDR1 and CDR2 (germline): GTSNPN, SVGIG (reference sequence). Trimming took 2 bases from V and 3 from J, leaving 20 bases between them. The CDR3 contains 18 residues.

This clone appeared a few times. The chain links TRBV5-1 to TRBJ1-1; no clear D. CDR3 length equals 14 residues. CDR1 SGHRS and CDR2 YFSETQ come from the germline V gene. Trimming left V 3 bases short and J 8 bases short, with 17 bases between. This CDR3 reads CASSSEPTTAEAFF. DNA for the CDR3: TGCGCCAGCAGCTCTGAACCTACCACAGCAGAAGCTTTCTTT.

The chain has TRBV4-3 and TRBJ2-5; 8 bases line up with TRBD1. The CDR3 is 15 residues long. Germline loops: CDR1 LGHNA, CDR2 YSLEER. V lost 2 bases to trimming and J lost 2 bases; unmatched junction nucleotides: 4. CDR3 sequence (DNA): TGCGCCAGCAGCCAACTAGGACAGGGTCAAGAGACCCAGTACTTC. It translates to CASSQLGQGQETQYF.

This chain links TRBV4-2 with TRBJ1-3; D is unresolved. Trimming took off 6 bases at V and 0 bases at J, with 6 bases between the two ends. The CDR3 contains 13 residues. Looked up from germline, CDR1 is LGHNA and CDR2 is YNFKEQ. For the CDR3, the DNA is TGTGCCAGCAGTAGCCGCTCTGGAAACACCATATATTTT. It is translated as CASSSRSGNTIYF.

This clone was picked up a small number of times. The chain uses TRBV2 and TRBJ1-5; D is uncertain. Per the germline V gene, CDR1 is SNHLY and CDR2 is FYNNEI. Deletions cut 2 bases from V and 2 bases from J, with 7 bases between. This CDR3 has 14 amino acids. The CDR3 loop reads CASSEMSGNQPQHF. The CDR3, as DNA: TGTGCCAGCAGTGAAATGAGCGGCAATCAGCCCCAGCATTTT.

The chain couples TRBV13 to TRBJ2-5, with D unclear. Germline V gives CDR1 PRHDT, CDR2 FYEKMQ (reference sequence). The length of the CDR3 is 13 residues. Trimming took off 5 bases at V and 0 bases at J, with 7 bases between the two ends. This chain's CDR3 is CASSLEDQETQYF. The CDR3, as DNA: TGTGCCAGCAGCCTTGAGGACCAAGAGACCCAGTACTTC.

The CDR3 loop is CASSRVLNTEAFF. For the CDR3, the DNA is TGTGCCAGCTCACGAGTTTTGAACACTGAAGCTTTCTTT. The chain carries TRBV18 and TRBJ1-1; the D is unclear. The CDR3 consists of 13 residues. The V gene's germline CDR1 is KGHSH and CDR2 LQKENI. V dropped 4 bases and J dropped 0 bases, with 6 bases sitting between them.

The chain links TRBV5-1 to TRBJ2-7; a possible D gene is TRBD2 (6 bases). The V gene's germline CDR1 is SGHRS and CDR2 YFSETQ. Trimming cost V 4 bases and J 9 bases, with 20 bases left between them. The CDR3 consists of 14 residues. The CDR3 here is CASSPSSGTVGQYF. CDR3 bases: TGCGCCAGCAGCCCCTCCAGTGGGACTGTGGGGCAGTACTTC.

The rearrangement uses TRBV2 and TRBJ1-6; the match to TRBD1 covers 8 bases. The V gene's germline CDR1 is SNHLY and CDR2 FYNNEI. This CDR3 is 15 amino acids long. V was pared by 5 bases and J by 7 bases, with 7 bases of the junction left unmatched. The DNA for the CDR3 is TGTGCCAGCAGTCCCCCGACAGGGGTAAATTCACCCCTCCACTTT. Translation gives CASSPPTGVNSPLHF.

The CDR3 here is CASSFSGRGGGEQFF. Here the CDR3 DNA reads TGTGCCAGCAGCTTCAGCGGGAGGGGGGGAGGTGAGCAGTTCTTC. The chain recombines TRBV7-2 with TRBJ2-1; TRBD2 matches 10 bases. V shed 3 bases, J shed 9 bases, and the junction held 8 bases outside the gene matches. There are 15 residues in the CDR3. Germline V gene sequence: CDR1 SGHTA, CDR2 FQGNSA.

The chain recombines TRBV18 with TRBJ2-5; 9 bases agree with TRBD1. Germline V lookup: CDR1 KGHSH, CDR2 LQKENI. This CDR3 is built from 14 residues. V shed 3 bases and J 5 bases; nucleotides not matched to a gene: 4. The CDR3, as DNA: TGTGCCAGCTCACCTACAGGGGGCTGGGAGACCCAGTACTTC. This gives the protein CASSPTGGWETQYF.

The V gene is TRBV7-8, the J gene TRBJ1-1; D might be TRBD1 (5 bases). The CDR3 is 15 amino acids. V lost 5 bases and J 3 bases, leaving 16 bases between the germline ends. Germline V gene data show CDR1 as SGHVS and CDR2 as FQNEAQ. DNA of the CDR3: TGTGCCAGCAGCCCCCGCCTTCTAGGGGACACTGAAGCTTTCTTT. Translated, it gives CASSPRLLGDTEAFF.

The chain uses TRBV7-9 and TRBJ1-5; D is unresolved. Germline loops: CDR1 SEHNR, CDR2 FQNEAQ (reference sequence). The CDR3 spans 14 residues. The germline V and J ends were trimmed by 5 bases and 5 bases, with 13 bases remaining between them. The CDR3 loop reads CASSDTRTDQPQHF. Here the CDR3 DNA reads TGTGCCAGCAGCGATACACGCACCGATCAGCCCCAGCATTTT.

The chain links TRBV15 to TRBJ1-5; D is unresolved. V dropped 1 base and J dropped 1 base, with 8 bases sitting between them. The length of the CDR3 is 15 residues. Germline V gives CDR1 LNHNV, CDR2 YYDKDF (reference sequence). Here the CDR3 reads CATSRVTGSNQPQHF. The CDR3 nucleotides read TGTGCCACCAGCAGAGTAACGGGAAGCAATCAGCCCCAGCATTTT.

This clone was counted once. This chain joins TRBV5-8 and TRBJ2-7, with D possibly matching TRBD2 (6 bases). Germline assignment: CDR1 SGHTS and CDR2 YDEGEE. CDR3 length equals 13 residues. V lost 6 bases and J 3 bases, leaving 13 bases between the germline ends. CDR3 sequence reads: CASKEGIDYEQYF. CDR3 sequence (DNA): TGTGCCAGCAAGGAGGGGATTGACTACGAGCAGTACTTC.

This chain connects TRBV10-3 to TRBJ1-2, with 9 bases matching TRBD1. The junction had 4 bases not matched to a gene; V was cut back by 3 bases and J by 5 bases. Germline V gene data show CDR1 as ENHRY and CDR2 as SYGVKD. CDR3 length: 14 amino acids. The CDR3 nucleotides read TGTGCCATCAGTGAACCGGGACAGGGTTATGGCTACACCTTC. Its protein product is CAISEPGQGYGYTF.

The chain is built from TRBV28 and TRBJ2-7; the match to TRBD2 covers 8 bases. V dropped 6 bases and J dropped 9; count of bases not matched to a gene: 10. This CDR3 is 13 amino acids long. The germline V gene encodes CDR1 MDHEN and CDR2 SYDVKM. CDR3 in amino acids: CASSRREGMRQYF. The CDR3 region has the DNA TGTGCCAGCAGCCGCCGGGAGGGGATGCGGCAGTACTTC.